This T cell receptor (beta chain) was sequenced for a study of vaccination and CD4 T cells after COVID-19. Overall study context: Treatment of control cultures consisted of a CEFX pool, an HIV-1 Nef pool, or no peptide.

As for treatment: approximately 9-day PBMC culture with coronavirus spike peptide pools or control peptides (ViraFEST assay). Before TCRs were sequenced, ViraFEST expanded antigen-specific T cells with peptide pools. This CDR3 has 14 residues. The germline V gene has CDR1 SGHTA and CDR2 FQGTGA. Trimming took off 0 bases at V and 0 bases at J, with 2 bases between the two ends. Sequencing of cultured CD4+ T cell DNA used the Oncomine TCR Beta short-read assay. TCRdb analysed the PCR reads with MiXCR anew, one entry per CDR3 protein. The sample gives about 17,000 distinct CDR3 sequences, approximately 70% of which show up once; around 16% is in the top ten. The sample holds a few counts of this clonotype. Its target is unknown.

The chain recombines TRBV7-3 with TRBJ2-2; D is unclear. The TCR sequence derives from a human donor who had recovered from COVID-19. Sequences were obtained from CD4+ T cells from blood, cultured in vitro. CDR3 nucleotides: TGTGCCAGCAGCTTAACATCGAACACCGGGGAGCTGTTTTTT. The encoded protein is CASSLTSNTGELFF.